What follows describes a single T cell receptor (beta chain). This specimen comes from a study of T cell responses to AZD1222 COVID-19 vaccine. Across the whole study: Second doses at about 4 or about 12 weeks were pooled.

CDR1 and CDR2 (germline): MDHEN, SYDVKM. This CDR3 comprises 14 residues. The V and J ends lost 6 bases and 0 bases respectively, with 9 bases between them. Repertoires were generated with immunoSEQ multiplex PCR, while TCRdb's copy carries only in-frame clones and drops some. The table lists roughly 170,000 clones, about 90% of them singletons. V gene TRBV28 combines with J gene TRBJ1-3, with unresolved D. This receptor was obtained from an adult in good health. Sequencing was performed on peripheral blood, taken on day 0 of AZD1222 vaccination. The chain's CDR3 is CASSTPSSGNTIYF. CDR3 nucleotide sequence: TGTGCCAGCAGCACTCCAAGCTCTGGAAACACCATATATTTT.